A selection of T cell receptor beta chains follows, all from one sample in a study of cytomegalovirus exposure and HLA in healthy donors. Repertoires were generated with immunoSEQ multiplex PCR, while TCRdb's copy carries only in-frame clones and drops some. The table includes about 110,000 clones, 73% detected once. Sequencing input: PBMCs. These receptors were collected from a man aged 40-55 years in good health and CMV-seronegative. CDR3s include the opening cysteine and the closing phenylalanine or tryptophan. The D gene is left open where the match is weak. Where a row states a size, it is once, few, many or the class of an expanded clone; other rows omit it.

D: TRBD1
size: .
J: TRBJ1-3
V: TRBV27
CDR3: CASSSGTGGAHTIYF
DNA: TGTGCCAGCAGTTCTGGGACAGGAGGGGCACACACCATATATTTT

D: TRBD1
size: .
J: TRBJ1-5
V: TRBV27
CDR3: CASRPGTASNQPQHF
DNA: TGTGCCAGCAGACCCGGGACAGCAAGCAATCAGCCCCAGCATTTT

D: .
size: .
J: TRBJ1-2
V: TRBV6-6
CDR3: CASRPGQIVYGYTF
DNA: TGTGCCAGCAGACCAGGGCAGATAGTCTATGGCTACACCTTC

D: .
size: .
J: TRBJ1-1
V: TRBV5-6
CDR3: CASSLYRDHTEAFF
DNA: TGTGCCAGCAGCTTGTACAGGGATCACACTGAAGCTTTCTTT

D: TRBD1
size: .
J: TRBJ2-7
V: TRBV28
CDR3: CASSSRGRGAYEQYF
DNA: TGTGCCAGCAGTTCCAGGGGGCGTGGGGCCTACGAGCAGTACTTC

D: .
size: .
J: TRBJ2-2
V: TRBV7-2
CDR3: CASSARLVGGTGELFF
DNA: TGTGCCAGCAGCGCTAGACTAGTGGGCGGCACCGGGGAGCTGTTTTTT

D: .
size: .
J: TRBJ2-2
V: TRBV10-1
CDR3: CASSEHCPRFTGELFF
DNA: TGCGCCAGCAGTGAGCACTGCCCTAGATTCACCGGGGAGCTGTTTTTT

D: TRBD2
size: .
J: TRBJ2-2
V: TRBV7-2
CDR3: CASSSWTSGPNTGELFF
DNA: TGTGCCAGCAGCTCTTGGACTAGCGGACCGAACACCGGGGAGCTGTTTTTT

D: TRBD2
size: few
J: TRBJ2-5
V: TRBV6-5
CDR3: CASTASGGVQKTQYF
DNA: TGTGCCAGCACCGCTAGCGGGGGCGTCCAGAAGACCCAGTACTTC

D: TRBD2
size: .
J: TRBJ2-3
V: TRBV4-2
CDR3: CASSQDRTSGGLDTQYF
DNA: TGTGCCAGCAGCCAAGATAGGACTAGCGGGGGGTTGGATACGCAGTATTTT

D: TRBD1
size: .
J: TRBJ1-5
V: TRBV28
CDR3: CASSQMTGANQPQHF
DNA: TGTGCCAGCAGCCAAATGACAGGGGCCAATCAGCCCCAGCATTTT

D: .
size: few
J: TRBJ1-4
V: TRBV30
CDR3: CACYTGGGNEKLFF
DNA: TGTGCCTGCTACACGGGGGGGGGTAATGAAAAACTGTTTTTT

D: .
size: .
J: TRBJ1-2
V: TRBV6-6
CDR3: CASSYGGQGYTF
DNA: TGTGCCAGCAGTTACGGAGGGCAGGGCTACACCTTC

D: TRBD1
size: .
J: TRBJ2-1
V: TRBV19
CDR3: CASSITGTGFNEQFF
DNA: TGTGCCAGTAGTATTACCGGGACAGGGTTCAATGAGCAGTTCTTC

D: .
size: .
J: TRBJ1-2
V: TRBV9
CDR3: CASSVPGDGYTF
DNA: TGTGCCAGCAGCGTACCAGGGGATGGCTACACCTTC

D: TRBD2
size: once
J: TRBJ2-3
V: TRBV5-5
CDR3: CASALTGGRTDTQYF
DNA: TGTGCCAGTGCCTTAACGGGGGGGCGGACAGATACGCAGTATTTT

D: .
size: .
J: TRBJ1-1
V: TRBV2
CDR3: CASSVGGTEAFF
DNA: TGTGCCAGCAGTGTGGGGGGGACTGAAGCTTTCTTT

D: .
size: .
J: TRBJ1-5
V: TRBV5-6
CDR3: CASSLGLDNQPQHF
DNA: TGTGCCAGCAGCTTGGGTTTAGACAATCAGCCCCAGCATTTT

D: .
size: .
J: TRBJ1-2
V: TRBV28
CDR3: CASSLLQLYGYTF
DNA: TGTGCCAGCAGTTTATTACAGCTCTATGGCTACACCTTC

D: .
size: .
J: TRBJ2-7
V: TRBV6-5
CDR3: CASSYSRGFDEQYF
DNA: TGTGCCAGCAGTTACTCGAGGGGGTTCGACGAGCAGTACTTC

D: TRBD1
size: .
J: TRBJ1-6
V: TRBV5-5
CDR3: CASSGYRGSYNSPLHF
DNA: TGTGCCAGCAGCGGATACAGGGGATCCTATAATTCACCCCTCCACTTT

D: TRBD1
size: .
J: TRBJ1-5
V: TRBV18
CDR3: CASSQQGTGQPQHF
DNA: TGTGCCAGCTCACAACAGGGGACAGGGCAGCCCCAGCATTTT

D: .
size: .
J: TRBJ2-7
V: TRBV19
CDR3: CASSYGGYEQYF
DNA: TGTGCCAGTAGTTACGGGGGTTACGAGCAGTACTTC

D: TRBD1
size: .
J: TRBJ2-2
V: TRBV19
CDR3: CASSPLTGGELFF
DNA: TGTGCCAGTAGCCCTTTGACAGGGGGGGAGCTGTTTTTT

D: TRBD1
size: .
J: TRBJ1-1
V: TRBV18
CDR3: CASSRPGQGNTEAFF
DNA: TGTGCCAGCTCACGACCGGGACAGGGGAACACTGAAGCTTTCTTT

D: .
size: .
J: TRBJ1-2
V: TRBV15
CDR3: CATSPDKTSVHGYTF
DNA: TGTGCCACCAGCCCCGACAAGACCTCAGTCCATGGCTACACCTTC